This T cell receptor beta chain derives from a study of blood T cell repertoires in COVID-19. Across the whole study: Researchers got acute and convalescent COVID-19 samples from the United States, Italy and Spain. T cells, B-cell-depleted T cells, or PBMCs provided the cDNA or gDNA that served as material.

Authors' analysis steps: Estimates of nucleated cell counts were drawn from the amplification of reference gene primers. The data were produced by immunoSEQ multiplex PCR, yet TCRdb's version contains in-frame clones alone and is incomplete. D and trimming come from the DNA, and the V and J calls and clone size come from that table. The sample holds 110,000 to 150,000 clones, about nine tenths seen once. The CDR3 spans 16 residues. Germline V gene sequence: CDR1 LGHNA, CDR2 YNFKEQ. The V gene lost 3 bases and the J gene lost 4 bases, with 18 bases spanning the gap. This sequence originates from a man aged 45 to 65 who had recovered from COVID-19. Material for sequencing was PBMCs or T cells enriched from blood (not recorded which). V and J are TRBV4-2 and TRBJ1-2; D not resolved. The CDR3 nucleotides are TGTGCCAGCAGCCAGATCCTCAACGCACAGCCCTATGGCTACACCTTC. Protein product: CASSQILNAQPYGYTF.